This T cell receptor beta chain was found in a study of T cell responses to AZD1222 COVID-19 vaccine (dated by TCRdb to the early 2020s). Regarding the study in general: TCR sequencing covered approximately 230 trial participants: 200 to 220 given two doses of AZD1222 and approximately 26 given two doses of MenACWY control vaccine. Trial participants were enrolled by age into subgroups of 18-55, 56-69 and 70-plus years, and around 150, 29 and 61 TCR-sequenced participants, respectively, were included in these subgroups.

What the time point label conveys for this sample: about 28 days (+/-7) after the second vaccine dose. AZD1222 recipients with second doses at about 4 weeks or about 12 weeks were pooled, because spike-specific TCR depth and breadth did not differ between schedules. The vaccinee samples were drawn from two UK trials, COV001 and COV002, one of which was a single-blind randomized controlled phase 2/3 trial testing AZD1222 (ChAdOx1 nCoV-19) in healthy adults. For TCRbeta chain sequencing, PBMC samples from trial participants were taken at day 0 and at day 28 after the second dose. About this clone: Its cognate antigen has yet to be identified. There are no base qualities to consult, and no much larger clone falls within one base.

Results the study describes overall, beyond this receptor: No day 14 peak-response samples were available, so repertoires were characterized only after the peak T cell response. After two AZD1222 doses, spike-specific TCR breadth and depth were significantly higher than at day 0 and than in MenACWY recipients. The 56-69-year group was small, and its depth increase did not reach significance, likely because of low power. Epitopes outside the regions mutated in the B.1.351 and B.1.1.7 variants were reportedly recognized by nearly half of the unique spike-specific TCRs. The whole spike protein was spanned by vaccine-associated CD4 TCRs, and dominant responses were seen in regions 160-218 and 743-854. Participants were mostly white British and included more females than males, and it was suggested by the authors that clonal diversity may have been underestimated. Conclusions about previously exposed vaccinees are limited because only five to seven AZD1222 recipients were SARS-CoV-2 seropositive at baseline.

The CDR3 regions of human TCRbeta chains were subjected to immunosequencing. Turning to the authors' computational methods: Repertoire TCRs were matched against a reference library of SARS-CoV-2-specific TCRs generated with the MIRA antigen-specificity platform. Breadth meant the fraction of unique TCRs that were SARS-CoV-2-associated, whereas depth meant the fraction of total T cells that were SARS-CoV-2-associated. Using the MIRA data, each spike-specific TCR was assigned both to the spike region to which the TCR was reactive and to a CD4 or CD8 class. Log10-transformed breadth and depth values were compared by one-way ANOVA with Sidak's multiple comparisons tests. TCRdb stores this immuneACCESS table with in-frame sequences only. Part of the clones is absent; in the studies checked, under half of the shortfall reflects unresolved V genes, and no reason is known for the rest. Clone size and V and J calls were adopted from that table, with D and trimming inferred from the DNA. The sample table contains about 200,000 clones; only one count was recorded for 91% of them. Clones ranked in the top ten supply 3% to 3.5% of the sample.

CDR1 and CDR2, per the germline V gene, are KGHDR and SFDVKD. Relative to germline, V is missing 7 bases and J is missing 3 bases, with 5 bases of the junction outside any gene match. Including cysteine and phenylalanine, the CDR3 has 14 amino acids. The kept DNA is CDR3 alone, 42 bases in frame from the first base. The chain joins TRBV24-1 to TRBJ2-3; 8 bases in the junction line up with TRBD1. The sample in question was peripheral blood, obtained 28 days after the second AZD1222 dose. This clonotype was sampled from an adult who received the AZD1222 COVID-19 vaccine. The sequence in DNA is TGTGCCACCAGCGGTACAGGGGGAACAGATACGCAGTATTTT. Its protein is CATSGTGGTDTQYF.